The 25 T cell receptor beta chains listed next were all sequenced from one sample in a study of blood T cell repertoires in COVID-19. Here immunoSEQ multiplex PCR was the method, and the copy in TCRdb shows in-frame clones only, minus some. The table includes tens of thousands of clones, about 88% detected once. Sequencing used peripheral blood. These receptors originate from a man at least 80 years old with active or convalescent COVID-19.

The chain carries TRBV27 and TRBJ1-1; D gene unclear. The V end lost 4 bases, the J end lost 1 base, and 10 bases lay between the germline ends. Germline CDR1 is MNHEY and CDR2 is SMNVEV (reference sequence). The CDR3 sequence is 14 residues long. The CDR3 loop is CASSYSEGNTEAFF. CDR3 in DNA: TGTGCCAGCAGTTATTCTGAGGGGAACACTGAAGCTTTCTTT.

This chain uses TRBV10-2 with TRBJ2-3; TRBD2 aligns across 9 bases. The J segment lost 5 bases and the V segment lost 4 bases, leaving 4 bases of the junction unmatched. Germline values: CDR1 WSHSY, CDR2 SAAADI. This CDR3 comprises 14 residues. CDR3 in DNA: TGCGCCAGCAGTGTTAGCGGGGGAAAAGATACGCAGTATTTT. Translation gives CASSVSGGKDTQYF.

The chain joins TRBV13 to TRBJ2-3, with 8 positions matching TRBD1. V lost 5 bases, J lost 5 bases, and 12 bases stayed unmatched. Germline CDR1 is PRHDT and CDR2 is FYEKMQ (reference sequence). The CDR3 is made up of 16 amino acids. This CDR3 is CASSHFRGPQRDTQYF. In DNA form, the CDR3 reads TGTGCCAGCAGCCACTTCAGGGGGCCCCAGAGAGATACGCAGTATTTT.

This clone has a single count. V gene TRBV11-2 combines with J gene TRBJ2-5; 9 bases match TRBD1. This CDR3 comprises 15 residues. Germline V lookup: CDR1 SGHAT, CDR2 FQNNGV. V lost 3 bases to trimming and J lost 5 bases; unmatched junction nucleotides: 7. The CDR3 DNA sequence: TGTGCCAGCAGCTTCGGGACAGGGCCGTGGGAGACCCAGTACTTC. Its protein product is CASSFGTGPWETQYF.

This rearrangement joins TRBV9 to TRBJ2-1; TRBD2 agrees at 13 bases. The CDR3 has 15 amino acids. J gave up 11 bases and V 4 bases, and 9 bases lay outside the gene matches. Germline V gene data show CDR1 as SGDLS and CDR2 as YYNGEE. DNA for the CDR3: TGTGCCAGCAGCCCCACGGGACTAGCGGGACGCAAGCAGTTCTTC. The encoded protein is CASSPTGLAGRKQFF.

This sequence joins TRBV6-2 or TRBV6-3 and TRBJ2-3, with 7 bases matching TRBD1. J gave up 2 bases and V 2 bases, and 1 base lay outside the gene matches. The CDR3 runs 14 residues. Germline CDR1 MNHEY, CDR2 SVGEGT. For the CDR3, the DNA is TGTGCCAGCAGTTACGGGACAGCCACAGATACGCAGTATTTT. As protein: CASSYGTATDTQYF.

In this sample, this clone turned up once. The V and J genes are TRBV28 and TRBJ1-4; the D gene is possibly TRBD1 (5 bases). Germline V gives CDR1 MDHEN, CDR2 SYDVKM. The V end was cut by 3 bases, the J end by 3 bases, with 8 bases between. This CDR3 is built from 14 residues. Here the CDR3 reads CASSFYRSNEKLFF. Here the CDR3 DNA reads TGTGCCAGCAGTTTTTACAGGTCTAATGAAAAACTGTTTTTT.

CDR3 DNA: TGTGCCAGTAGTACAACACGGACAGCCAAAGAGACCCAGTACTTC. This sequence encodes CASSTTRTAKETQYF. V gene TRBV19 combines with J gene TRBJ2-5, with D maybe TRBD1 (6 bases). CDR1 and CDR2 (germline): LNHDA, SQIVND (reference sequence). There are 15 residues in the CDR3. The ends were cut back, 4 bases at V and 3 bases at J, with 15 bases in the middle.

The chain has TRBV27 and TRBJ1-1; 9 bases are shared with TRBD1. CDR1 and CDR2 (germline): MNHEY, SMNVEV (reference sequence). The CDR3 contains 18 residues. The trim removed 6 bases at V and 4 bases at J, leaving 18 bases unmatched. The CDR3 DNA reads TGTGCCAGCAGGACTACGATTGGACAGGGGATCTTTACCACTGAAGCTTTCTTT. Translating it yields CASRTTIGQGIFTTEAFF.

Written as DNA, the CDR3 is TGTGCCAGCAGGTTCTGGGGAGGTGGCAATGAGCAGTTCTTC. Protein: CASRFWGGGNEQFF. V and J are TRBV7-9 and TRBJ2-1, with D maybe TRBD2 (6 bases). The CDR3 length is 14 residues. The germline V gene encodes CDR1 SEHNR and CDR2 FQNEAQ (reference sequence). Trimming took 6 bases from V and 6 from J, leaving 15 bases between them.

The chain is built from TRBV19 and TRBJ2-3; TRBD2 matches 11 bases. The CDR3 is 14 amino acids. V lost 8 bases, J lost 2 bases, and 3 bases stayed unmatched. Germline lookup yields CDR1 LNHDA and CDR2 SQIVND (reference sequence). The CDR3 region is CASQTSGATDTQYF. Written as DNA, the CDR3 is TGTGCCAGTCAGACTAGCGGGGCCACAGATACGCAGTATTTT.

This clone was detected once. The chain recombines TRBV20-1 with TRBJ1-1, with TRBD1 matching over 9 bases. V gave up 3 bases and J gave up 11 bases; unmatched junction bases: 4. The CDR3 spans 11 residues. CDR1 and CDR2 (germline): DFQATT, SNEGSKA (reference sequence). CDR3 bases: TGCAGTGCTAGGGGACAGGGTCGGGCTTTCTTT. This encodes CSARGQGRAFF.

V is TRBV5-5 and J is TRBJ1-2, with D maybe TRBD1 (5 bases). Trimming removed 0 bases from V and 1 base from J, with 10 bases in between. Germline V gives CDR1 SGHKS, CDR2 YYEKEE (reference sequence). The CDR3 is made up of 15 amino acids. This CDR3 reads CASSLAGRLNYGYTF. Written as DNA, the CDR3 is TGTGCCAGCAGCTTGGCAGGGCGACTTAACTATGGCTACACCTTC.

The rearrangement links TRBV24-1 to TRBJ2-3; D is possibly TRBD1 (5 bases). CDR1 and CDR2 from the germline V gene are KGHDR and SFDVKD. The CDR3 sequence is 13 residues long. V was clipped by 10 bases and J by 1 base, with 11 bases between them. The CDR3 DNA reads TGTGCCACGAAGGAACAGGGCACAGATACGCAGTATTTT. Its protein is CATKEQGTDTQYF.

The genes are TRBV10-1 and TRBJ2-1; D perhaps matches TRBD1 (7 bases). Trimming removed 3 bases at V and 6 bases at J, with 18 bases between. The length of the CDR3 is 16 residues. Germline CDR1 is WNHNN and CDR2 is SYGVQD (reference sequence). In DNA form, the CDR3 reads TGCGCCAGCAGTGATCTCCCCGGAGGGGGCGGCAATGAGCAGTTCTTC. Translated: CASSDLPGGGGNEQFF.

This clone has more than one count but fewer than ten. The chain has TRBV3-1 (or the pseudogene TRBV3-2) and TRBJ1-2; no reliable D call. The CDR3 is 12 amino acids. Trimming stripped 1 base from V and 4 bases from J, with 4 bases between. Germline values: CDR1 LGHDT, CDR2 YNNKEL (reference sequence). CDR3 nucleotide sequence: TGTGCCAGCAGCCAAGGGGCCTATGGCTACACCTTC. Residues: CASSQGAYGYTF.

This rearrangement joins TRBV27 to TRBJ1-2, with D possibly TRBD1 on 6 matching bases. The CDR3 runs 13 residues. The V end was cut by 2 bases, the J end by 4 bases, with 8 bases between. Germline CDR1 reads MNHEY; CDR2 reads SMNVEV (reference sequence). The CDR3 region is CASSLNRAYGYTF. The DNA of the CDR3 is TGTGCCAGCAGTTTAAACAGGGCCTATGGCTACACCTTC.

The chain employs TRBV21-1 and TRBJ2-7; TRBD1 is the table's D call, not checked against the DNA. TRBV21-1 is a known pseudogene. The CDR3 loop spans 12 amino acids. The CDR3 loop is CASRVHSYEQYV. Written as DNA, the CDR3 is TGTGCCAGCAGGGTACATTCCTACGAGCAGTACGTC.

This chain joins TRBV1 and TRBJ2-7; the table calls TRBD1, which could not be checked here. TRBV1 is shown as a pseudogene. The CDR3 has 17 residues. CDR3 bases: TGCACCAGCAGCGATAAGTCGCCGGGACAGGGGGCTTACGAGCAGTACGTC. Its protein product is CTSSDKSPGQGAYEQYV.

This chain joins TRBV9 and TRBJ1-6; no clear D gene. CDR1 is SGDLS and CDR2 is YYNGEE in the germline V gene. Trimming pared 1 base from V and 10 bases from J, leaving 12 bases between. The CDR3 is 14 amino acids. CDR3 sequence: CASSVSSRGSPLHF. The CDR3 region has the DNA TGTGCCAGCAGCGTATCCTCGAGAGGCTCACCCCTCCACTTT.

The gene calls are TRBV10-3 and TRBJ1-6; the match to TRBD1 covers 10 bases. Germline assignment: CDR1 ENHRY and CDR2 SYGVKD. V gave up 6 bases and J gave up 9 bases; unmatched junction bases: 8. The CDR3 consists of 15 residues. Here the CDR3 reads CAIRPGQGDGSPLHF. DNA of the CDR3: TGTGCCATCAGACCCGGACAGGGGGATGGTTCACCCCTCCACTTT.

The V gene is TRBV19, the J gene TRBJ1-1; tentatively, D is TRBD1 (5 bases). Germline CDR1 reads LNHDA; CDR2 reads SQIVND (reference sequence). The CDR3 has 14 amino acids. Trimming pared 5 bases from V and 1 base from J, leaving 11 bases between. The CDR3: CASSYRQPNTEAFF. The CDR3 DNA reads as TGTGCCAGTAGTTACCGACAGCCGAACACTGAAGCTTTCTTT.

CDR3 sequence reads: CASSSTGNTGELFF. The CDR3 DNA follows: TGTGCCAGCAGCTCGACAGGGAACACCGGGGAGCTGTTTTTT. The chain combines TRBV7-9 with TRBJ2-2, with D possibly TRBD1 on 6 matching bases. CDR3 length equals 14 residues. Between the trimmed V and J ends, which lost 4 bases and 1 base, there was a span of 7 bases. Germline lookup yields CDR1 SEHNR and CDR2 FQNEAQ (reference sequence). Supplemented by reference TRBV7-9 and TRBJ2-2, the full variable domain reads DTGVSQNPRHKITKRGQNVTFRCDPISEHNRLYWYRQTLGQGPEFLTYFQNEAQLEKSRLLSDRFSAERPKGSFSTLEIQRTEQGDSAMYLCASSSTGNTGELFFGEGSRLTVL.

The CDR3 sequence: CASSPVLQGAINEQFF. In DNA, the CDR3 is TGTGCCAGCAGCCCTGTATTACAGGGGGCGATCAATGAGCAGTTCTTC. V usage is TRBV4-2 and J usage is TRBJ2-1, with TRBD1 matching over 9 bases. Germline CDR1 LGHNA, CDR2 YNFKEQ. The junction had 10 bases not matched to a gene; V was cut back by 4 bases and J by 6 bases. The CDR3 contains 16 residues.

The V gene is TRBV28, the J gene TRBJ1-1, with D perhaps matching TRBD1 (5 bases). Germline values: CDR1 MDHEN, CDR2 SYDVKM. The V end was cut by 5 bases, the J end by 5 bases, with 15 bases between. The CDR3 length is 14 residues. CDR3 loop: CASSIETAGTEAFF. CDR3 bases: TGTGCCAGCAGTATCGAAACAGCAGGGACTGAAGCTTTCTTT.